This is a list of T cell receptor beta chains from one sample in a study of T cell changes during pregnancy in multiple sclerosis. Profiled with immunoSEQ multiplex PCR; TCRdb holds only in-frame clones, not every one. The data show about 51,000 clones, with roughly 92% seen just once and under 0.85% held by the top ten. Specimen: CD4+ T cells from peripheral blood mononuclear cells, collected in the third trimester of pregnancy. The receptors here all came from a female donor with multiple sclerosis, enrolled in a pregnancy study. The CDR3 runs from the conserved cysteine through the conserved F or W.

V	CDR3
TRBV5-4	CASSYAGVGEFF
TRBV2	CASSATGENEQFF
TRBV28	CASSFFQREHYEQYF
TRBV29-1	CSAGQGAGNTIYF
TRBV5-8	CASSLAGVYGYTF
TRBV5-1	CASSLGRLAGGRGEQYF
TRBV5-1	CASSLAGNFQETQYF
TRBV4-3	CASSPSTRRNTEAFF
TRBV28	CASSQTGRYGYTF
TRBV15	CATEGLAGNEQFF
TRBV7-8	CASSLGTGLTDTQYF
TRBV9	CASSRGRDQPQHF
TRBV4-1	CASSQDRTGDSGSRETQYF
TRBV6-1	CASSAKESYEQYF
TRBV5-1	CASSFDGAELFF
TRBV5-1	CASRLGAGSPYNEQFF
TRBV19	CASSMGASGRESEQFF
TRBV11-2	CASSSGRGLKKNTEAFF